This TCR beta chain was recorded in a study of technical replicates of blood from several donors. TCRdb keeps only in-frame clones here, not all; method: immunoSEQ multiplex PCR. The table has tens of thousands of clones, roughly 96% seen once. Trimming stripped 8 bases from V and 7 bases from J, with 17 bases between. Germline V gene lookup returns CDR1 LNHDA and CDR2 SQIVND (reference sequence). CDR3 size: 13 residues. The sample comprised T cells isolated from PBMCs. The source is a human donor in good health. The chain recombines TRBV19 with TRBJ1-2, with D unresolved. CDR3 sequence (DNA): TGTGCCAGTGGAAACCAGGAACGACGTGGCTACACCTTC. Translating it yields CASGNQERRGYTF.